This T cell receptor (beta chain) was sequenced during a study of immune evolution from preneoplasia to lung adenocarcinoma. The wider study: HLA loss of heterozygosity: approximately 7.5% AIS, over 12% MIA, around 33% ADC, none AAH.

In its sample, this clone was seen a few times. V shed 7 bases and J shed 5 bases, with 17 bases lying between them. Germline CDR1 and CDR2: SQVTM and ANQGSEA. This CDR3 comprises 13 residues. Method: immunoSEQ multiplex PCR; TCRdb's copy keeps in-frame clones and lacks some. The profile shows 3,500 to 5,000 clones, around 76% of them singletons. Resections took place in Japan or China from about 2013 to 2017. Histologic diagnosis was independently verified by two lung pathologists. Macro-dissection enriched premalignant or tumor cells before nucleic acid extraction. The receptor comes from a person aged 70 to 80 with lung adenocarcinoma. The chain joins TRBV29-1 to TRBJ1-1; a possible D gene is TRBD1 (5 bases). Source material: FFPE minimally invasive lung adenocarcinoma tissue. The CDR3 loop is CSAWGIMGTEAFF. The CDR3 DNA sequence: TGCAGCGCCTGGGGGATAATGGGTACTGAAGCTTTCTTT.